This TCR beta chain was observed in a study of blood T cell repertoires in COVID-19 (dated by TCRdb to 2020 to 2021). At the level of the whole study: Collaborator samples came from the United States, Italy and Spain and covered acute and convalescent phases of COVID-19. A de-identified subject ID, COVID-19 status, age in years and sex were almost always included in the sample metadata. The material from the prospective study consisted of cDNA or gDNA derived from T cells, B-cell-depleted T cells, or PBMCs. HLA class I and class II types, where available, came from metadata supplied by the sample provider rather than from assay-based typing. Samples came from the ongoing ImmuneRACE study (first 160 participants) plus 1,254 subjects from 6 global collaborators. Deeply sampled blood TCRbeta repertoires from subjects exposed to, actively infected with, or recovered from COVID-19 were included in the dataset. A freely available public database, intended as a resource for researchers studying the immune response to SARS-CoV-2, is where the repertoires were released.

The immunoSEQ Assay, a bias-controlled multiplex PCR, was used to amplify TCRbeta CDR3 regions from genomic DNA. On the authors' methods: Within the assay, amplification of reference gene primers was used to estimate how many nucleated cells each sample contained. Sequence reads were collapsed and filtered to measure the absolute abundance of every unique TCRbeta CDR3 rearrangement. Productive Simpson clonality was computed per sample as the square root of Simpson's diversity index over productive rearrangements. TCRdb stores this immuneACCESS table with in-frame sequences only. Part of the clones is absent; in the studies checked, under half of the shortfall reflects unresolved V genes, and no reason is known for the rest. D and trimming were read from the DNA, whereas the V and J calls and clone size are those reported in that table. The sample table holds fewer than 200,000 clones, of which nearly 90% were seen once. Approximately 2% of the sample belongs to the ten largest clones.

Based on the germline V gene, the CDR1 and CDR2 sequences are MDHEN and SYDVKM. From the cysteine up to the phenylalanine, the CDR3 has a length of 14 residues. Only the CDR3 part of the read is kept: 42 bases, read in frame from the first base. Trimming costs V 5 bases and J 5 bases, and their ends lie 13 bases apart. Samples from volunteer blood donors who had recovered from COVID-19 were contributed by a second Seattle source. The collaborating institutions used their own protocols to collect whole blood in K2EDTA tubes. For TCRbeta analysis, collaborators shipped samples in one of three forms: frozen whole blood, isolated PBMCs, or DNA extracted from either of those sample types. Broader findings and caveats from the paper: How much clinical and demographic metadata was included differed by source and by participant, and the metadata was provided uncurated.

A remark on this clone: This clone's antigen is unknown. Nothing much larger sits one base from this clone, and base qualities are not available.

The source material was peripheral blood. The chain is encoded by TRBV28 joined to TRBJ1-5; confidence is insufficient to name the D gene. This sequence originates from a young man who had recovered from COVID-19. The CDR3 sequence is CASSPLAGDQPQHF. The base sequence is TGTGCCAGCAGTCCCCTCGCGGGTGATCAGCCCCAGCATTTT.